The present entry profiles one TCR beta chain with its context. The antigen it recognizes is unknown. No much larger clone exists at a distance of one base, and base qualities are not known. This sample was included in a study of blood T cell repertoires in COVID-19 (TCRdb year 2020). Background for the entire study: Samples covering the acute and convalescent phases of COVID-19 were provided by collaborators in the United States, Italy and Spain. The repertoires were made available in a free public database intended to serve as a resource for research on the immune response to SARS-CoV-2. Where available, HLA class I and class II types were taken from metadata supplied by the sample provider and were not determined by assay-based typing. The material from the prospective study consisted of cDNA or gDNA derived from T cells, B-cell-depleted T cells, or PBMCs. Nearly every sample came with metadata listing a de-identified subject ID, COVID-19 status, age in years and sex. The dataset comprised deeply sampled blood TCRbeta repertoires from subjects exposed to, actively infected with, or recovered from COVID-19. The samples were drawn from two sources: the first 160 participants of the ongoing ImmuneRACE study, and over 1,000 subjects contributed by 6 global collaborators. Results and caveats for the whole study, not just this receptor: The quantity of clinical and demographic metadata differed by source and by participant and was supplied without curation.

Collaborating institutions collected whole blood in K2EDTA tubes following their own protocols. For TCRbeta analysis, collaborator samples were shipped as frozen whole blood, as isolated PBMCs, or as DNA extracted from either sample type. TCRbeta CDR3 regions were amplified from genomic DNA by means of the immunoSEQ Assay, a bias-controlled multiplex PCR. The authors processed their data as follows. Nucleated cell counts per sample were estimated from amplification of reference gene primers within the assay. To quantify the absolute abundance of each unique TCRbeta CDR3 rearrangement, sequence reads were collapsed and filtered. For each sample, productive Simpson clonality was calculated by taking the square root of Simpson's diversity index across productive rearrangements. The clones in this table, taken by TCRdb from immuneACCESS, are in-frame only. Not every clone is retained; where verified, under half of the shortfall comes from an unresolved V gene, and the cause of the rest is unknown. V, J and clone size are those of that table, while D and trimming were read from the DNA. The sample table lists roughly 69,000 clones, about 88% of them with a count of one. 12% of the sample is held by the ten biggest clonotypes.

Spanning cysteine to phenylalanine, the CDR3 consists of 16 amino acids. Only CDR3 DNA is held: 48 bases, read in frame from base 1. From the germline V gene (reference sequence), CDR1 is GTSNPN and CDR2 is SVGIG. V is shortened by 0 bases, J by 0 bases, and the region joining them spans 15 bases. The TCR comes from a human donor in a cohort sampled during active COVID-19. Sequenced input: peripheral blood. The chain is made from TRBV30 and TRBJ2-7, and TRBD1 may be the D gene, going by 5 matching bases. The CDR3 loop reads CAWSVSSDSDSYEQYF. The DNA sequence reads TGTGCCTGGAGTGTAAGCAGCGACAGTGACTCCTACGAGCAGTACTTC.